The rows below give T cell receptor beta chains drawn from one sample of a study of T cells in Graves' hyperthyroidism and ophthalmopathy. TCRdb reanalysed the multiplex PCR reads using MiXCR and keeps one entry per CDR3 protein. The repertoire has hundreds of thousands of distinct CDR3 sequences, roughly 32% of them found once; the top ten carry 30% to 40%. Sequencing was performed on blood. The source is a woman in her thirties or forties with Graves' hyperthyroidism. CDR3s include the opening cysteine and the closing phenylalanine or tryptophan. Each record gives: clone size, J gene, D gene, V gene, CDR3 DNA, CDR3 protein. The D gene is left open where the match is weak. Size tells how often a clone was seen (once, few, many) or the class of an expanded clone, and some rows leave it out.

abundance: many
j_gene: TRBJ2-5
d_gene: NA
v_gene: TRBV28
CDR3nt: TGTGCCAGCGCCGGGGCAGGCCAAGAGACCCAGTACTTC
CDR3aa: CASAGAGQETQYF

abundance: NA
j_gene: TRBJ2-7
d_gene: NA
v_gene: TRBV7-3
CDR3nt: TGTGCCAGCAGCTTACCCGGGCACCTAGGCGAGCAGTACTTC
CDR3aa: CASSLPGHLGEQYF

abundance: many
j_gene: TRBJ1-5
d_gene: NA
v_gene: TRBV20-1
CDR3nt: TGCAGTGCTAGAGCGACAGGAGGAGATCAGCCCCAGCATTTT
CDR3aa: CSARATGGDQPQHF

abundance: few
j_gene: TRBJ1-2
d_gene: TRBD1
v_gene: TRBV5-1
CDR3nt: TGCGCCAGCAGCTTGGCCCTGACAGGGCCTGGAGGCTACACCTTC
CDR3aa: CASSLALTGPGGYTF

abundance: NA
j_gene: TRBJ2-2
d_gene: NA
v_gene: TRBV5-1
CDR3nt: TGCGCCAGCAGCTTGGCCGGGGTCAGCCGGGGCGGGGAGCTGTTTTTT
CDR3aa: CASSLAGVSRGGELFF

abundance: few
j_gene: TRBJ1-2
d_gene: NA
v_gene: TRBV6-5
CDR3nt: TGTGCCAGCAGTTACACGGAGGTGGGGAACTATGGCTACACCTTC
CDR3aa: CASSYTEVGNYGYTF

abundance: NA
j_gene: TRBJ2-2
d_gene: NA
v_gene: TRBV11-2
CDR3nt: TGTGCCAGCAGCTTAGAACCACAGGGTAGGAACACCGGGGAGCTGTTTTTT
CDR3aa: CASSLEPQGRNTGELFF

abundance: NA
j_gene: TRBJ2-2
d_gene: NA
v_gene: TRBV19
CDR3nt: TGTGCCAGTAGTATCCCGACGATCGGGGAGCTGTTTTTT
CDR3aa: CASSIPTIGELFF

abundance: NA
j_gene: TRBJ2-1
d_gene: NA
v_gene: TRBV5-1
CDR3nt: TGCGCCAGCAGCTTAGGATCCCAACGGAGAAATGAGCAGTTCTTC
CDR3aa: CASSLGSQRRNEQFF

abundance: many
j_gene: TRBJ2-5
d_gene: NA
v_gene: TRBV12-3/TRBV12-4
CDR3nt: TGTGCCAGCAGTTTAGAATCGGTTCAGACGTACTTC
CDR3aa: CASSLESVQTYF

abundance: NA
j_gene: TRBJ1-2
d_gene: NA
v_gene: TRBV18
CDR3nt: TGTGCCAGCTCACCACCGTCGGGATCTAACTATGGCTACACCTTC
CDR3aa: CASSPPSGSNYGYTF

abundance: many
j_gene: TRBJ1-2
d_gene: NA
v_gene: TRBV7-9
CDR3nt: TGTGCCAGCAGCCTTGGGGTCTTGGGCTATGGCTACACCTTC
CDR3aa: CASSLGVLGYGYTF

abundance: many
j_gene: TRBJ1-1
d_gene: NA
v_gene: TRBV2
CDR3nt: TGTGCCAGAGGGACTGACACTGAAGCTTTCTTT
CDR3aa: CARGTDTEAFF

abundance: NA
j_gene: TRBJ2-5
d_gene: TRBD2
v_gene: TRBV30
CDR3nt: TGTGCCTGGAGTGAGGCTAGCGGGATCGAGACCCAGTACTTC
CDR3aa: CAWSEASGIETQYF

abundance: many
j_gene: TRBJ1-6
d_gene: NA
v_gene: TRBV9
CDR3nt: TGTGCCAGCAGCGTGACTGAGAATTCACCCCTCCACTTT
CDR3aa: CASSVTENSPLHF

abundance: many
j_gene: TRBJ2-7
d_gene: NA
v_gene: TRBV7-2
CDR3nt: TGTGCCAGCAGTCCCTCAGGAGGGTCTTACGAGCAGTACTTC
CDR3aa: CASSPSGGSYEQYF

abundance: NA
j_gene: TRBJ2-7
d_gene: TRBD1
v_gene: TRBV25-1
CDR3nt: TGTGCCTGGAGAGGGACAGGATCATACGAGCAGTACTTC
CDR3aa: CAWRGTGSYEQYF

abundance: NA
j_gene: TRBJ2-7
d_gene: NA
v_gene: TRBV12-3/TRBV12-4
CDR3nt: TGTGCCAGCAGTCGGGACAAGGTCTCCTACGAGCAGTACTTC
CDR3aa: CASSRDKVSYEQYF